This T cell receptor beta chain was retrieved from a study of somatic mutations in cytotoxic T cells in rheumatoid arthritis. Clones were sequenced by immunoSEQ multiplex PCR, and TCRdb holds only the in-frame ones, with some missing. The sample lists 15,000 to 20,000 clones, 82% occurring once. Study-wide results and caveats: In about an eighth of the roughly 60 patients, the largest CD8+ clone exceeded 20% of CD8+ cells.

Regarding this clone: Its specificity is unknown.

The sample was CD8+ T cells sorted from blood. The sequence was collected from a woman in her fifties or sixties in good health.

The DNA of the CDR3 is TGTGCCAGCAGACCCGGCCCTAATCACGAGCAGTACTTC. Amino acids: CASRPGPNHEQYF. The rearrangement uses TRBV6-5 and TRBJ2-5, with D uncertain. The J call could be wrong; TRBJ2-7 is a better fit for the DNA end. CDR3 length: 13 residues. Germline loops: CDR1 MNHEY, CDR2 SVGAGI.